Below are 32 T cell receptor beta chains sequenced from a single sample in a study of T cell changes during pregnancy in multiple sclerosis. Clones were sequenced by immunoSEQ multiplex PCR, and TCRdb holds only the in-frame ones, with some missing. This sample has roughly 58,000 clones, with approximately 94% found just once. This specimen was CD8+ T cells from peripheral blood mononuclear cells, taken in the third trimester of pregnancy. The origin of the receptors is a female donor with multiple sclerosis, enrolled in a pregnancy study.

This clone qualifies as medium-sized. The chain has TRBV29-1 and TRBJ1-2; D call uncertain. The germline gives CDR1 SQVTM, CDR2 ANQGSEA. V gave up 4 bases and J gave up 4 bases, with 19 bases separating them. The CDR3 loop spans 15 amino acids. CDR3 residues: CSVGEGGHSFYGYTF. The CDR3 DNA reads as TGCAGCGTTGGTGAGGGCGGCCACTCCTTCTATGGCTACACCTTC.

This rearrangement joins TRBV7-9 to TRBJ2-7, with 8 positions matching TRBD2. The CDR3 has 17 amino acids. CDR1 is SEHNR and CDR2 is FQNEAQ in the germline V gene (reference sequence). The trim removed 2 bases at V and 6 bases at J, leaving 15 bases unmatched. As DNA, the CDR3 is TGTGCCAGCAGCTTAATGGGAGGAGGCGGGAGGATTCCCGAGCAGTACTTC. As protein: CASSLMGGGGRIPEQYF.

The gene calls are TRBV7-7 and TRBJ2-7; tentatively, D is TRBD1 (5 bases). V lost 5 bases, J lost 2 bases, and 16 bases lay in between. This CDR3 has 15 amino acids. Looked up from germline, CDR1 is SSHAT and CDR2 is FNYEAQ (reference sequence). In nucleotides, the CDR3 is TGTGCCAGCAGCCCGAACCCAGGGAAACCCTACGAGCAGTACTTC. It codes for CASSPNPGKPYEQYF.

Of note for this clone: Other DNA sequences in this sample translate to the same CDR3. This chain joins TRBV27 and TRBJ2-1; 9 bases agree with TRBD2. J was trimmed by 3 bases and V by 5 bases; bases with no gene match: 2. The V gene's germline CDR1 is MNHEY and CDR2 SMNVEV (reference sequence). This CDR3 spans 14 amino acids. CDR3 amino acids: CASSLLAGYNEQFF. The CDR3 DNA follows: TGTGCCAGCAGTCTACTAGCGGGCTACAATGAGCAGTTCTTC.

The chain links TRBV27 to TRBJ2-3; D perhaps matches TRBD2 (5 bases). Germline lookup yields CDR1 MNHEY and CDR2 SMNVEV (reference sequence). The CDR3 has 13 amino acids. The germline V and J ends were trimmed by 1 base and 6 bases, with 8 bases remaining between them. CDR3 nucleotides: TGTGCCAGCAGTTTATATAGCGTCGATACGCAGTATTTT. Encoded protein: CASSLYSVDTQYF.

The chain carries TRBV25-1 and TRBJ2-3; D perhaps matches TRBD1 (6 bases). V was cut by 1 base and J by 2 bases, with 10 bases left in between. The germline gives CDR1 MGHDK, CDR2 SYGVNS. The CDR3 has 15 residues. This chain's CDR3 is CASSEWRTATDTQYF. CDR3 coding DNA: TGTGCCAGCAGTGAATGGAGGACAGCCACAGATACGCAGTATTTT.

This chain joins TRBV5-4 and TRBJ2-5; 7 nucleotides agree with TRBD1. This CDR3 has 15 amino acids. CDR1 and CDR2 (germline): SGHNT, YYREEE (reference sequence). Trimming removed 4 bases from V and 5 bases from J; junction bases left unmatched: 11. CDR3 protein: CASSDGDSPGETQYF. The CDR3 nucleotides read TGTGCCAGCAGCGACGGGGACAGCCCGGGGGAGACCCAGTACTTC.

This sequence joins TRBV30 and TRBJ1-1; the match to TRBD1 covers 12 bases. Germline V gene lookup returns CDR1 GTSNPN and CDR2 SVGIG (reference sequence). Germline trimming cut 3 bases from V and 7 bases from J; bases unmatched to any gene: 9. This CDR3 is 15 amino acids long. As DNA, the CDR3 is TGTGCCTGGAGCCTCCGGGACAGGGGGCTGGGTGAAGCTTTCTTT. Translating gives CAWSLRDRGLGEAFF.

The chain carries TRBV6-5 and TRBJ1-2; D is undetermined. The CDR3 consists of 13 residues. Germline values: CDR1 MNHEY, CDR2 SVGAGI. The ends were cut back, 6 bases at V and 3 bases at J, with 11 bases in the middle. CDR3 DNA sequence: TGTGCCAGCAGCCTCGACGGGTACTATGGCTACACCTTC. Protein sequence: CASSLDGYYGYTF.

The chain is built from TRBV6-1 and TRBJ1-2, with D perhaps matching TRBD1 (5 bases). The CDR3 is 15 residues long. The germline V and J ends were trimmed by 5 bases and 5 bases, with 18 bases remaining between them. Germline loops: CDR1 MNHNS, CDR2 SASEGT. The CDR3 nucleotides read TGTGCCAGCAGTATCCTGGGGGGTGATTGGTATGGCTACACCTTC. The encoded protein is CASSILGGDWYGYTF.

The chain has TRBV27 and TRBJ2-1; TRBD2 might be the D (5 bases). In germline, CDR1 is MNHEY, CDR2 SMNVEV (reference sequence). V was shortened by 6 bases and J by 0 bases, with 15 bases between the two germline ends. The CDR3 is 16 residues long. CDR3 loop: CASSSGLASSYNEQFF. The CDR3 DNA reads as TGTGCCAGCAGCTCTGGACTGGCGAGCTCCTACAATGAGCAGTTCTTC.

CDR3 sequence: CASSSTSGGAYEQYF. The CDR3 DNA reads as TGTGCCAGCAGCTCGACTAGCGGGGGAGCCTACGAGCAGTACTTC. This chain uses TRBV5-6 with TRBJ2-7, with TRBD2 identical over 12 bases. CDR3 length: 15 amino acids. Germline V lookup: CDR1 SGHDT, CDR2 YYEEEE. The ends lost 3 bases at V and 2 bases at J; junction bases unmatched: 3. The full variable domain, rest sourced from reference TRBV5-6 and TRBJ2-7, is DAGVTQSPTHLIKTRGQQVTLRCSPKSGHDTVSWYQQALGQGPQFIFQYYEEEERQRGNFPDRFSGHQFPNYSSELNVNALLLGDSALYLCASSSTSGGAYEQYFGPGTRLTVT.

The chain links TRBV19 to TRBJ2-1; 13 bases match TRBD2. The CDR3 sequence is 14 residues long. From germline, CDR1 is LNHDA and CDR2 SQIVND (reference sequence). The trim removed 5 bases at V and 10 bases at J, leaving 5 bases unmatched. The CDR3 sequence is CASSWTSGSFEQFF. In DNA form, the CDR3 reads TGTGCCAGTAGTTGGACTAGCGGGAGCTTCGAGCAGTTCTTC.

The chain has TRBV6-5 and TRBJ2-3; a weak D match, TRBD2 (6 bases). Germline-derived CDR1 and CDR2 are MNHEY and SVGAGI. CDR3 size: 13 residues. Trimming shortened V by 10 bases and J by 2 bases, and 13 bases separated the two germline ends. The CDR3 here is CATGGISTDTQYF. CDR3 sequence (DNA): TGTGCCACCGGGGGAATTTCCACAGATACGCAGTATTTT.

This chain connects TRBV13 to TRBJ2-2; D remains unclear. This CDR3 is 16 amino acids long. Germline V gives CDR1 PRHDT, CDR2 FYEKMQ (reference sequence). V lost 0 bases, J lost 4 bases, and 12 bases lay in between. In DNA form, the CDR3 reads TGTGCCAGCAGCTTAGGGGCAAGAGGAGCCACCGGGGAGCTGTTTTTT. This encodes CASSLGARGATGELFF.

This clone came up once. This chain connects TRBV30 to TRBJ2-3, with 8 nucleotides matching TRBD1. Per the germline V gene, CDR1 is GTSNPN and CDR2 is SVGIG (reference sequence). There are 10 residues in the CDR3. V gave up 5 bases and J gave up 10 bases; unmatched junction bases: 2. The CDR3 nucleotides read TGTGCCTGGGCGGGACAGGCGCAGTATTTT. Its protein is CAWAGQAQYF.

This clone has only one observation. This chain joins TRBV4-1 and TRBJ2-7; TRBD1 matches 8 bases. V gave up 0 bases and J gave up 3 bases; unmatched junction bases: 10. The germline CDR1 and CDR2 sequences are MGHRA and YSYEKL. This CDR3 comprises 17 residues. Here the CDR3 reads CASSQESAGTGVYEQYF. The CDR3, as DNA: TGCGCCAGCAGCCAAGAATCAGCCGGGACAGGAGTCTACGAGCAGTACTTC.

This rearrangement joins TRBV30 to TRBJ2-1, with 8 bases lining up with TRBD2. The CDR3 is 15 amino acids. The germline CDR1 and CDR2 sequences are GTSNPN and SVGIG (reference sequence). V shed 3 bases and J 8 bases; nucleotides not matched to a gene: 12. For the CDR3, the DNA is TGTGCCTGGAGGCCGGGACTAGTACCCGGCGATGAGCAGTTCTTC. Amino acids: CAWRPGLVPGDEQFF.

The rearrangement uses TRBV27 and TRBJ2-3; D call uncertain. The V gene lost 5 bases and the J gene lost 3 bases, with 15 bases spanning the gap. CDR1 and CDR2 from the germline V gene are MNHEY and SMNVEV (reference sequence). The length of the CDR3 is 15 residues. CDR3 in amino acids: CASSPHNQFTDTQYF. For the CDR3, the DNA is TGTGCCAGCAGTCCGCATAATCAGTTTACAGATACGCAGTATTTT.

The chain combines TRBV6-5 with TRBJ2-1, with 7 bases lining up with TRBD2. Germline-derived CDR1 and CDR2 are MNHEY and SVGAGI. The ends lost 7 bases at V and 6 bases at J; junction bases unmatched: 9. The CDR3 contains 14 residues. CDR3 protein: CASTRASGLNEQFF. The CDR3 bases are TGTGCCAGCACACGGGCTAGCGGACTCAATGAGCAGTTCTTC.

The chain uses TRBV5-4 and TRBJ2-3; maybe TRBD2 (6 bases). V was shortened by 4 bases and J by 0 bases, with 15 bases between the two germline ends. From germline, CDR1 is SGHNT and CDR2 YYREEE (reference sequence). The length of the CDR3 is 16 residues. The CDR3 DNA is TGTGCCAGCAGCGATGCTCCGGGACTTAGCACAGATACGCAGTATTTT. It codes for CASSDAPGLSTDTQYF.

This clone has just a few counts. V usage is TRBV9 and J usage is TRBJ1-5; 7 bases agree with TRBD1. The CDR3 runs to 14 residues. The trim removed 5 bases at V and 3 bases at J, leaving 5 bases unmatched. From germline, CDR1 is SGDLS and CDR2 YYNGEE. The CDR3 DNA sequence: TGTGCCAGCAGTGCGGGACAGCTCAATCAGCCCCAGCATTTT. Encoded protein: CASSAGQLNQPQHF.

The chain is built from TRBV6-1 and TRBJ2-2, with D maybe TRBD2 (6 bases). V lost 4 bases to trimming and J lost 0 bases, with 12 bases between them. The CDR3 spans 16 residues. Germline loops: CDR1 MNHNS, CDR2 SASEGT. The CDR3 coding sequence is TGTGCCAGCAGTGCGGGACTTGACCCGAACACCGGGGAGCTGTTTTTT. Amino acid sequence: CASSAGLDPNTGELFF.

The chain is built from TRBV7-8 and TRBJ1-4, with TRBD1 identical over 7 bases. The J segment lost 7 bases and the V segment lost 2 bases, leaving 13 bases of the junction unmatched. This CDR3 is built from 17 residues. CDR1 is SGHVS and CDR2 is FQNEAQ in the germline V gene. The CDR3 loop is CASSLSPPTGMGEKLFF. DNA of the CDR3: TGTGCCAGCAGCTTATCCCCCCCGACAGGGATGGGTGAAAAACTGTTTTTT.

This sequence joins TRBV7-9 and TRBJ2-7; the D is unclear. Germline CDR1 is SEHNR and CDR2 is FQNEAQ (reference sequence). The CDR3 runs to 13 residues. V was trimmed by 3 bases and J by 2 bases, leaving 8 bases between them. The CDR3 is CASSLRPAYEQYF. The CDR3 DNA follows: TGTGCCAGCAGCTTGCGTCCCGCCTACGAGCAGTACTTC.

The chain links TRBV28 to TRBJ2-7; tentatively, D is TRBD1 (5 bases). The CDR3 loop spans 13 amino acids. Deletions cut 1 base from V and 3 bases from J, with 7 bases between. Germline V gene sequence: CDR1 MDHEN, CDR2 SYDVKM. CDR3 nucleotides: TGTGCCAGCAGTTTATCCGACAGCTACGAGCAGTACTTC. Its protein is CASSLSDSYEQYF.

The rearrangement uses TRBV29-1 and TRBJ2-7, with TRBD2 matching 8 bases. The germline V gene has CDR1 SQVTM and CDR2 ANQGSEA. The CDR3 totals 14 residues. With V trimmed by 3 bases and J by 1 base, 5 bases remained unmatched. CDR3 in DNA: TGCAGCGTTGAGAGGCCGGGAGGGTCCTACGAGCAGTACTTC. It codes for CSVERPGGSYEQYF.

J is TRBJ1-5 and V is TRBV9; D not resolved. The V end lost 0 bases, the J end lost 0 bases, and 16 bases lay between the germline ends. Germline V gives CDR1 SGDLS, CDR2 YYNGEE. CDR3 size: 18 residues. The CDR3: CASSVVVGRSNSNQPQHF. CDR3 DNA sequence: TGTGCCAGCAGCGTAGTAGTGGGCAGGTCGAATAGCAATCAGCCCCAGCATTTT.

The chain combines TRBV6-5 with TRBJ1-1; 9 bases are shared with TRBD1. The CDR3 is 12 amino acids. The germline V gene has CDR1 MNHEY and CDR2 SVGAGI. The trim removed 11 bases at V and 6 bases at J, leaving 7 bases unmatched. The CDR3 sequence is CAVGDRVAEAFF. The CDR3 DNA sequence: TGTGCCGTGGGGGACAGGGTGGCTGAAGCTTTCTTT.

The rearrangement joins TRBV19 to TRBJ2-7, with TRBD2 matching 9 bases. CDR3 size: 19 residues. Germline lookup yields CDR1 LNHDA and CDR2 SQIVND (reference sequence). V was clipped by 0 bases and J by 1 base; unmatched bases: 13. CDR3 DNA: TGTGCCAGTAGTATAGATCTGGCGTCTAGCGGGACCTTGTCCTACGAGCAGTACTTC. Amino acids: CASSIDLASSGTLSYEQYF.

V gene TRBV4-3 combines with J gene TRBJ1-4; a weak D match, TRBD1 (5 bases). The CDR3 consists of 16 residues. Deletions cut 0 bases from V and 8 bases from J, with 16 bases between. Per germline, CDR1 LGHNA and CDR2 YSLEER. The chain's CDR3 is CASSQDMSGISEKLFF. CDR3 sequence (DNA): TGCGCCAGCAGCCAAGATATGTCAGGGATCTCCGAAAAACTGTTTTTT.

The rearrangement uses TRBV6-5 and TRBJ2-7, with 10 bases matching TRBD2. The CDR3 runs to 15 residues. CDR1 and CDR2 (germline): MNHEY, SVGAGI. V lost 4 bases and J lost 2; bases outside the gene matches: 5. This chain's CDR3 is CASSSRTSGAYEQYF. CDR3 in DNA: TGTGCCAGCAGTTCCCGGACTAGCGGAGCCTACGAGCAGTACTTC.